This T cell receptor (beta chain) was profiled in a study of blood T cell repertoires in COVID-19. Study summary: Sites in the United States, Italy and Spain provided acute and convalescent COVID-19 samples. T cells, B-cell-depleted T cells, or PBMCs provided the cDNA or gDNA that served as material.

The V end lost 8 bases, the J end lost 0 bases, and 8 bases lay between the germline ends. The CDR3 sequence is 13 residues long. Study processing details: Estimation of nucleated cell counts was performed using reference gene primer amplification. The repertoire was sequenced with immunoSEQ multiplex PCR; TCRdb's copy has only in-frame clones and lacks some. V, J and clone size are those of that table, while D and trimming were read from the DNA. The table has around 250,000 clones, roughly 89% seen once. The clonotype was recovered from a woman between 40 and 50 years old who had recovered from COVID-19. Material: peripheral blood. The V gene is TRBV12-3 or TRBV12-4, the J gene TRBJ1-5; D call uncertain. The CDR3 coding sequence is TGTGCCAGCGACGGGAATAGCAATCAGCCCCAGCATTTT. Residues: CASDGNSNQPQHF.